The T cell receptor beta chain under discussion was sequenced for a study of tumor-infiltrating lymphocytes in localized non-small cell lung cancer. This clone has more than one count but fewer than ten. The CDR3 is 13 residues long. V lost 5 bases, J lost 0 bases, and 7 bases lay in between. The germline V gene encodes CDR1 MRHNA and CDR2 SNTAGT. The table came from immunoSEQ multiplex PCR; TCRdb's copy has only in-frame clones and leaves some out. This sample has roughly 14,000 clones, with approximately 70% found just once. Sequenced input: lung tumor tissue. The sequence derives from a human donor with non-small cell lung cancer. The V gene is TRBV6-4, the J gene TRBJ1-1; D call uncertain. CDR3 amino acids: CASSLNVNTEAFF. For the CDR3, the DNA is TGTGCCAGCAGTCTAAACGTGAACACTGAAGCTTTCTTT.